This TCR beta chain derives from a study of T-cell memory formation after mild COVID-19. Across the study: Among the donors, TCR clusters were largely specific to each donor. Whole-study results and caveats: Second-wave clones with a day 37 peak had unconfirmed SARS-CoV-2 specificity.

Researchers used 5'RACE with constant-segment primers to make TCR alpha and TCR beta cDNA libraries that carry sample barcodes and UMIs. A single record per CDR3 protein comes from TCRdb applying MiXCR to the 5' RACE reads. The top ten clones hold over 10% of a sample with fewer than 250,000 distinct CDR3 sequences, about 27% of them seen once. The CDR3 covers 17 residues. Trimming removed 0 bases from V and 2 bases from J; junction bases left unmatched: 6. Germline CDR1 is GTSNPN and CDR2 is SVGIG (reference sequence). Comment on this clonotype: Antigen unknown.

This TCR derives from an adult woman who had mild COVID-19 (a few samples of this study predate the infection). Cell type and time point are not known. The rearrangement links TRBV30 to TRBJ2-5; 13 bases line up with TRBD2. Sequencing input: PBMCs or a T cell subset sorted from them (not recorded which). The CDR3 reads CAWSVGLAGVFQETQYF. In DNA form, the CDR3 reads TGTGCCTGGAGTGTCGGACTAGCGGGAGTGTTTCAAGAGACCCAGTACTTC.